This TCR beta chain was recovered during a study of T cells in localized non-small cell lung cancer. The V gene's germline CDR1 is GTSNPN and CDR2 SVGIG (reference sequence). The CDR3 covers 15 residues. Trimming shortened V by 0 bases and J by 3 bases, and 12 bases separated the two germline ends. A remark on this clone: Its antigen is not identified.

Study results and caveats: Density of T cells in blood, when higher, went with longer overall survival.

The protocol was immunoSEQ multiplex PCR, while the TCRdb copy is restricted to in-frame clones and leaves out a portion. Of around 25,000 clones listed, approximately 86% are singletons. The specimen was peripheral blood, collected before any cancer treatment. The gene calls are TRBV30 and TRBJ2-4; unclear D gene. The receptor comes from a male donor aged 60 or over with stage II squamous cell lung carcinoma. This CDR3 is CAWSVVSARKNIQYF. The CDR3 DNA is TGTGCCTGGAGTGTGGTGAGCGCCCGCAAAAACATTCAGTACTTC. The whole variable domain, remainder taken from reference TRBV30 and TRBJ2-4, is SQTIHQWPATLVQPVGSPLSLECTVEGTSNPNLYWYRQAAGRGLQLLFYSVGIGQISSEVPQNLSASRPQDRQFILSSKKLLLSDSGFYLCAWSVVSARKNIQYFGAGTRLSVL.